This TCR beta chain was identified during a study of T cell repertoires in cytomegalovirus infection. Each CDR3 protein gets one entry after TCRdb re-called the reads with MiXCR. The repertoire holds roughly 760,000 distinct CDR3 sequences, with 35% as singletons. This clonotype was seen a single time. The receptor was isolated from a human donor in good health (CMV status not recorded). Some clones in this sample may be carry-over from other donors' samples. The sample comprised PBMCs.

The CDR3 region is CASSLRSQNSGANVLTF. CDR3 bases: TGCGCCAGCAGCTTGCGCTCACAGAACTCTGGGGCCAACGTCCTGACTTTC. This chain joins TRBV5-1 and TRBJ2-6; D not resolved. The CDR3 runs 17 residues. V lost 1 base and J lost 0, with 11 bases in between. Germline V gene data show CDR1 as SGHRS and CDR2 as YFSETQ.